This TCR beta chain was identified during a study of neurological immune-mediated disorders. Study conclusions and caveats: The highest TCR clonal expansion occurred in HTLV-1-associated myelopathy; multiple sclerosis fell below healthy controls.

Via MiXCR, TCRdb re-called the 5' RACE reads, giving one row per CDR3 protein. The sample holds tens of thousands of distinct CDR3 sequences, under 15% seen once. Time point indicated: longitudinal time-point 2. This clonotype was counted ten times or more. Its antigen is as yet unknown. The sample was PBMCs. The receptor comes from a female donor with HTLV-1-associated myelopathy (HAM/TSP).

CDR3 in amino acids: CATSRDRQSNQPQHF. DNA of the CDR3: TGTGCCACCAGCAGAGATCGCCAGAGCAATCAGCCCCAGCATTTT. The chain recombines TRBV15 with TRBJ1-5; D gene uncertain. The CDR3 extends over 15 amino acids. Per the germline V gene, CDR1 is LNHNV and CDR2 is YYDKDF (reference sequence). V dropped 0 bases and J dropped 1 base, with 7 bases sitting between them.